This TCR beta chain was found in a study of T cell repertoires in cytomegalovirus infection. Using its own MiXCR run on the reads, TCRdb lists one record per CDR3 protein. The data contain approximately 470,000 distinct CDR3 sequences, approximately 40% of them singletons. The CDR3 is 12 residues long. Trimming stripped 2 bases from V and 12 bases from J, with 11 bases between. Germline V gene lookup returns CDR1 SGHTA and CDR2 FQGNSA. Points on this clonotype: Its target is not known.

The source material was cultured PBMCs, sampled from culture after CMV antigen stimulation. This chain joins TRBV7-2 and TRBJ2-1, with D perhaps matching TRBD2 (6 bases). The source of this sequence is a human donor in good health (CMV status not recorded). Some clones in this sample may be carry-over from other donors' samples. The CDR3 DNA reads TGTGCCAGCAGCTTACTAGCGTCTGCGCAGTTCTTC. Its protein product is CASSLLASAQFF.